This T cell receptor beta chain was sequenced for a study of neurological immune-mediated disorders. Study in general: Relapsing-remitting disease affected some 31, and secondary progressive 3, of around 34 multiple sclerosis patients.

TCRdb recomputed calls from the 5' RACE reads with MiXCR, one row per CDR3 protein. The sample records approximately 44,000 distinct CDR3 sequences, 5.8% being singletons. Libraries from sorted cells used 1 million T cells (CD4+ or CD8+). There are many counts of this clonotype. This TCR derives from a woman aged 18-35 years with multiple sclerosis. The sequenced material came from CD4+ T cells from blood.

CDR3 in amino acids: CASSLVGADYGYTF. The CDR3 region has the DNA TGTGCCAGCAGTTTAGTGGGGGCGGACTATGGCTACACCTTC. The chain uses TRBV12-3 or TRBV12-4 and TRBJ1-2, with a tentative D call TRBD1 (6 bases). V was clipped by 1 base and J by 3 bases, with 9 bases between them. This CDR3 comprises 14 residues.